The 10 T cell receptor beta chains reported below all come from one sample, sequenced in a study of T cells after yellow fever vaccination. TCRdb called the 5' RACE reads again in MiXCR, with one record for every CDR3 protein. The table has a few hundred thousand distinct CDR3 sequences, 8.1% seen once. The specimen comprised PBMCs, sampled more than 40 days after the first yellow fever vaccination. These TCRs come from a man in his late teens or twenties who received the YFV17D yellow fever vaccine.

CDR3 sequence (DNA): TGTGCCAGCCGCGACGGTACCATGAACACTGAAGCTTTCTTT. Translating gives CASRDGTMNTEAFF. This sequence joins TRBV7-6 and TRBJ1-1; D unclear. Germline assignment: CDR1 SGHVS and CDR2 FNYEAQ. V lost 8 bases to trimming and J lost 0 bases, with 13 bases between them. This CDR3 spans 14 amino acids.

J is TRBJ2-4 and V is TRBV28; weak D call: TRBD1 (6 bases). CDR3 size: 15 residues. Germline-derived CDR1 and CDR2 are MDHEN and SYDVKM. Between the trimmed V and J ends, which lost 5 bases and 0 bases, there was a span of 11 bases. The CDR3 DNA sequence: TGTGCCAGCAGTCGGCAGGGGCTAGCCAAAAACATTCAGTACTTC. The encoded protein is CASSRQGLAKNIQYF.

This clonotype appeared a few times. The genes are TRBV7-2 and TRBJ2-1; maybe TRBD2 (6 bases). Germline V gene data show CDR1 as SGHTA and CDR2 as FQGNSA. V shed 4 bases and J shed 8 bases, with 9 bases lying between them. This CDR3 spans 12 amino acids. This CDR3 is CASSWGVYEQFF. CDR3 in DNA: TGTGCCAGCAGCTGGGGGGTGTATGAGCAGTTCTTC.

The rearrangement links TRBV20-1 to TRBJ2-7; 8 nucleotides agree with TRBD1. The V and J ends lost 0 bases and 4 bases, in that order; junction bases with no gene match: 5. This CDR3 has 14 residues. CDR1 DFQATT and CDR2 SNEGSKA come from the germline V gene (reference sequence). Written as DNA, the CDR3 is TGCAGTGCTAGAGATCCAGGGGGCCGGTACGAGCAGTACTTC. It yields the protein CSARDPGGRYEQYF.

This clonotype turned up a few times. The chain couples TRBV9 to TRBJ2-3, with D tentatively TRBD1 (5 bases). There are 16 residues in the CDR3. The V end was cut by 4 bases, the J end by 2 bases, with 17 bases between. Germline CDR1 SGDLS, CDR2 YYNGEE. CDR3 nucleotide sequence: TGTGCCAGCAGCCTGGGGCTGTTGGAAAACACAGATACGCAGTATTTT. This encodes CASSLGLLENTDTQYF.

This clonotype was observed many times. The gene calls are TRBV7-2 and TRBJ1-6; 9 positions agree with TRBD1. This CDR3 is 16 amino acids long. V lost 5 bases, J lost 5 bases, and 7 bases stayed unmatched. The germline CDR1 and CDR2 sequences are SGHTA and FQGNSA. The CDR3 reads CASSPPGTGNNSPLHF. CDR3 nucleotides: TGTGCCAGCAGCCCTCCCGGGACAGGGAATAATTCACCCCTCCACTTT.

The rearrangement joins TRBV5-1 to TRBJ2-7, with TRBD2 as a possible D gene (6 bases). The CDR3 is 14 residues long. The germline gives CDR1 SGHRS, CDR2 YFSETQ. V lost 4 bases and J 2 bases, leaving 13 bases between the germline ends. The CDR3 region has the DNA TGCGCCAGCAGCCAGACCGGGAGACCCTACGAGCAGTACTTC. Translated, it gives CASSQTGRPYEQYF.

There are a few counts of this clonotype. The V call is TRBV20-1, the J call TRBJ2-3; 9 nucleotides match TRBD1. CDR1 and CDR2 (germline): DFQATT, SNEGSKA (reference sequence). The V segment lost 3 bases and the J segment 2 bases; nucleotides outside the gene matches: 3. The CDR3 covers 14 residues. The CDR3 here is CSARGTGPTDTQYF. Written as DNA, the CDR3 is TGCAGTGCTAGGGGGACAGGGCCCACAGATACGCAGTATTTT.

The chain employs TRBV19 and TRBJ1-2; D is uncertain. Trimming removed 5 bases from V and 3 bases from J, with 13 bases in between. This CDR3 is 14 amino acids long. CDR1 and CDR2 (germline): LNHDA, SQIVND (reference sequence). The CDR3 DNA follows: TGTGCCAGTAGTGATCGTCCGTCTGACTATGGCTACACCTTC. It is translated as CASSDRPSDYGYTF.

Only a few counts were recorded for this clonotype. V gene TRBV5-1 combines with J gene TRBJ2-1; D is perhaps TRBD1 or TRBD2 (6 bases each). Trimming took off 6 bases at V and 1 base at J, with 14 bases between the two ends. CDR1 SGHRS and CDR2 YFSETQ come from the germline V gene. The CDR3 is 15 amino acids. CDR3 amino acids: CASKMEGVSYNEQFF. The CDR3, as DNA: TGCGCCAGCAAGATGGAGGGGGTTTCCTACAATGAGCAGTTCTTC.